The text below deals with one T cell receptor (beta chain). The sample belongs to a study of blood T cell repertoires in COVID-19. Overall study: T cells, B-cell-depleted T cells, or PBMCs provided the cDNA or gDNA that served as material.

As originally analysed: Amplification with reference gene primers provided the estimates of nucleated cell counts. TCRdb keeps only in-frame clones here, not all; method: immunoSEQ multiplex PCR. V and J calls and clone size are as listed in that table; D and trimming were resolved from the DNA. The table has about 310,000 clones, roughly 89% seen once. The V gene lost 8 bases and the J gene lost 0 bases, with 12 bases spanning the gap. The CDR3 contains 14 residues. Per germline, CDR1 ENHRY and CDR2 SYGVKD. The rearrangement joins TRBV10-3 to TRBJ2-3; D is perhaps TRBD2 (6 bases). Sequencing input: peripheral blood. The clonotype comes from a middle-aged woman with COVID-19, enrolled during active disease. In DNA form, the CDR3 reads TGTGCCATCTGGGGCGGGATTAGCACAGATACGCAGTATTTT. Protein: CAIWGGISTDTQYF.